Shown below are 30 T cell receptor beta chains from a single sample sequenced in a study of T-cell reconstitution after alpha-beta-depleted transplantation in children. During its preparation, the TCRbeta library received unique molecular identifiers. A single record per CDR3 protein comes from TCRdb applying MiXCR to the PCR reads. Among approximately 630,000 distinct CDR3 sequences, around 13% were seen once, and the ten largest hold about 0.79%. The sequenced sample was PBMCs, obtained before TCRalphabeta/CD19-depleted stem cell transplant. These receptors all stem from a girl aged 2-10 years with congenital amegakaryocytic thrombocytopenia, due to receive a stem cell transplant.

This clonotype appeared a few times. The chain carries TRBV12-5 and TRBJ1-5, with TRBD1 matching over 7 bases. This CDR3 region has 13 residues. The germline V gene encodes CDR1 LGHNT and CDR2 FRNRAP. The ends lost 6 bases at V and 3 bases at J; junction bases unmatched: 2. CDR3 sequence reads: CASGTGTNQPQHF. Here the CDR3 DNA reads TGTGCTAGTGGGACAGGGACCAATCAGCCCCAGCATTTT.

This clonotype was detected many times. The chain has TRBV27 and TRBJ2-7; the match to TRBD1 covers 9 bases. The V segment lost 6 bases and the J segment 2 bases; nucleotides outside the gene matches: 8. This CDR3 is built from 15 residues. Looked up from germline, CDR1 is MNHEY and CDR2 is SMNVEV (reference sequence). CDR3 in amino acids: CASSGSGQGPYEQYF. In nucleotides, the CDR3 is TGTGCCAGCAGCGGATCGGGACAGGGCCCCTACGAGCAGTACTTC.

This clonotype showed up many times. This CDR3 reads CSAGYGDNEQFF. The CDR3, as DNA: TGCAGTGCCGGGTATGGAGACAATGAGCAGTTCTTC. The chain couples TRBV20-1 to TRBJ2-1; D unresolved. The germline CDR1 and CDR2 sequences are DFQATT and SNEGSKA (reference sequence). Trimming stripped 6 bases from V and 5 bases from J, with 11 bases between. The CDR3 is made up of 12 amino acids.

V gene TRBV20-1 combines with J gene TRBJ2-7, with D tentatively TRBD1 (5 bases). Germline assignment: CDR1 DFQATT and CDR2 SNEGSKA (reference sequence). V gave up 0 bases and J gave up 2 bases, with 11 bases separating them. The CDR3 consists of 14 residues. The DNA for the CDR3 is TGCAGTGCTAGAGACGACAGCCATACCTACGAGCAGTACTTC. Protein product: CSARDDSHTYEQYF.

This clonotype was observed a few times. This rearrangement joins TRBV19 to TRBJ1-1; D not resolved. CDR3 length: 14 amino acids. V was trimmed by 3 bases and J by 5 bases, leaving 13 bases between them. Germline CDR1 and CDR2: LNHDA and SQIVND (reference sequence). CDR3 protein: CASSIMRGETEAFF. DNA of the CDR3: TGTGCCAGTAGTATTATGAGAGGTGAAACTGAAGCTTTCTTT.

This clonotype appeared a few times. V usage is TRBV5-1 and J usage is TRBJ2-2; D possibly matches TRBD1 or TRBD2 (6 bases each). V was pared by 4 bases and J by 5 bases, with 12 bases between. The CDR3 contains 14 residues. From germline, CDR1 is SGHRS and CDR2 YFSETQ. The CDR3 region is CASSPGDITGELFF. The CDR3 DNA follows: TGCGCCAGCAGCCCGGGGGACATAACCGGGGAGCTGTTTTTT. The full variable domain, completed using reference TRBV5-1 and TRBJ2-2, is KAGVTQTPRYLIKTRGQQVTLSCSPISGHRSVSWYQQTPGQGLQFLFEYFSETQRNKGNFPGRFSGRQFSNSRSEMNVSTLELGDSALYLCASSPGDITGELFFGEGSRLTVL.

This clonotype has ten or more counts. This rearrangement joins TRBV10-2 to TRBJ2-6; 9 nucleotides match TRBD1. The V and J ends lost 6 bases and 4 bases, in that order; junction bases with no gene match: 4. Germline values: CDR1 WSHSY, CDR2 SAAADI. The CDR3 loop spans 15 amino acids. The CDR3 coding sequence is TGCGCCAGCAGAGAACAGGGGGCAGGGGCCAACGTCCTGACTTTC. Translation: CASREQGAGANVLTF.

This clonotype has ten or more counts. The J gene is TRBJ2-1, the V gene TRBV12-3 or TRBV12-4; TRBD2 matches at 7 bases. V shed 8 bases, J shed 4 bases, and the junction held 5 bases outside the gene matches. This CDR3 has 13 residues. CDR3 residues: CASGVAGYNEQFF. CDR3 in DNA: TGTGCCAGCGGGGTAGCGGGTTACAATGAGCAGTTCTTC.

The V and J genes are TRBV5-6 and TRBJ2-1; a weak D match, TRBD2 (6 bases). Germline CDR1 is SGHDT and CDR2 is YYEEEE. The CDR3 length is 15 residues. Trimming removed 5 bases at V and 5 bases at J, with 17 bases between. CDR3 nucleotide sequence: TGTGCCAGCAGTCCCCTGGGGCGGGGAGACAATGAGCAGTTCTTC. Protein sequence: CASSPLGRGDNEQFF.

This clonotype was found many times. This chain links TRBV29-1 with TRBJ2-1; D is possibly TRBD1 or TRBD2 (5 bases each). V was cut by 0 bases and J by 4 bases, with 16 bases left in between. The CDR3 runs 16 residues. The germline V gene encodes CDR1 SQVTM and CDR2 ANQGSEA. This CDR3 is CSVEEPSWGLYNEQFF. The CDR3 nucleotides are TGCAGCGTTGAAGAGCCCTCGTGGGGGTTATACAATGAGCAGTTCTTC.

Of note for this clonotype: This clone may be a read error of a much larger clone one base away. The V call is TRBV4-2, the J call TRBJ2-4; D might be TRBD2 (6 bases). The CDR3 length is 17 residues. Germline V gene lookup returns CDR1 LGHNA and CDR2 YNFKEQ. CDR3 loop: CACSQGSGVRAKNIQYF. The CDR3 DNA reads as TGTGCCTGCAGCCAAGGTTCGGGGGTAAGGGCCAAAAACATTCAGTACTTC.

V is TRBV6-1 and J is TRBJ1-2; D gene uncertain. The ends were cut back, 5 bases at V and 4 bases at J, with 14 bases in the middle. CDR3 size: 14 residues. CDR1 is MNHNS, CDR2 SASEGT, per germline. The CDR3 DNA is TGTGCCAGCAGTCCCGGGATCTCAAGCTATGGCTACACCTTC. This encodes CASSPGISSYGYTF.

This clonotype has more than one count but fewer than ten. DNA of the CDR3: TGCGCCAGCAGCTTGGGTCCAGGGGAAGGGAATGGCTACACCTTC. Encoded protein: CASSLGPGEGNGYTF. The rearrangement joins TRBV5-1 to TRBJ1-2, with D tentatively TRBD1 (6 bases). The germline CDR1 and CDR2 sequences are SGHRS and YFSETQ. V gave up 0 bases and J gave up 6 bases, with 15 bases separating them. The CDR3 has 15 amino acids.

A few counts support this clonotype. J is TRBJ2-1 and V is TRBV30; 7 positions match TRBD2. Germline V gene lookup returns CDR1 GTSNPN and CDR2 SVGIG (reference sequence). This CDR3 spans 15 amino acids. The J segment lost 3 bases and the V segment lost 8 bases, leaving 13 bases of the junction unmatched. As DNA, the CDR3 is TGTGCCATGGGGCTAGCGGTCCTACTCTACAATGAGCAGTTCTTC. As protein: CAMGLAVLLYNEQFF.

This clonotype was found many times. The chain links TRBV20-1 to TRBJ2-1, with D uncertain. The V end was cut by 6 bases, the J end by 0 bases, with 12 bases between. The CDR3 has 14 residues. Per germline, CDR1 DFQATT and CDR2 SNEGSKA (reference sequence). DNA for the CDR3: TGCAGTGCAGCCCTAGAGAGCTCCTACAATGAGCAGTTCTTC. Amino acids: CSAALESSYNEQFF.

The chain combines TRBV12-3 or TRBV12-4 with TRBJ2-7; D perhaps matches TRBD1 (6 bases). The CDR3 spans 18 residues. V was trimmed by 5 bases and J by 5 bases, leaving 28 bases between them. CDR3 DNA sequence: TGTGCCAGCAGTCCCCGCGGCAGGGGCTCCTCCCTGGTCCACGAGCAGTACTTC. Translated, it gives CASSPRGRGSSLVHEQYF.

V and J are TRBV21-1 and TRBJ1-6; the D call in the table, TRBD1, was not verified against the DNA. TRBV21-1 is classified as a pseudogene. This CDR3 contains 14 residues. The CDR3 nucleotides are TGTGCCAGCAAGAACAACAGGGTAGTTTCACCCCTCCACTTT. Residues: CASKNNRVVSPLHF.

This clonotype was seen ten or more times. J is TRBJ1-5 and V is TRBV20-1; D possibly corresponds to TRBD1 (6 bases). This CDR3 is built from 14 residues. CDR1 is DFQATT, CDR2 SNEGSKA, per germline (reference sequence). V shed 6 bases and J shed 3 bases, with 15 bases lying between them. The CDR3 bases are TGCAGTGCCCCAACAGGGCCTATCAATCAGCCCCAGCATTTT. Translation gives CSAPTGPINQPQHF.

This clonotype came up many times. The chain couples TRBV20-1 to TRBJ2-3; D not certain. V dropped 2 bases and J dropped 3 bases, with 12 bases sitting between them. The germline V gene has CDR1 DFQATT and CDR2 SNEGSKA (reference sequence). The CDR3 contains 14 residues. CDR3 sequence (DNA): TGCAGTGCTAGATCCGTGTATGTGACAGATACGCAGTATTTT. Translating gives CSARSVYVTDTQYF.

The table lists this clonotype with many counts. The CDR3, as DNA: TGCGCCAGCATTCCAGCGGGAAGAGCTAACAATGAGCAGTTCTTC. It encodes CASIPAGRANNEQFF. The V and J genes are TRBV10-1 and TRBJ2-1; TRBD2 matches at 7 bases. The CDR3 has 15 amino acids. With V trimmed by 7 bases and J by 5 bases, 11 bases remained unmatched. From germline, CDR1 is WNHNN and CDR2 SYGVQD (reference sequence).

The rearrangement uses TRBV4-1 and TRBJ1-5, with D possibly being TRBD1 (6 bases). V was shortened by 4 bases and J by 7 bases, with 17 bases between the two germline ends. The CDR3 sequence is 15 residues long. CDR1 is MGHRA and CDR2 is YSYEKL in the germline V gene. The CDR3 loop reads CASSPKEGVSQPQHF. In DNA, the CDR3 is TGCGCCAGCAGCCCTAAGGAGGGGGTAAGCCAGCCCCAGCATTTT.

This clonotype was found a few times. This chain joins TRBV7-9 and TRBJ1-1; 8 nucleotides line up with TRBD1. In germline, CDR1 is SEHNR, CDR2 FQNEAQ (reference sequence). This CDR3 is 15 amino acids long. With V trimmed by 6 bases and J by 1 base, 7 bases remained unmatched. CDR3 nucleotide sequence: TGTGCCAGCAGTCAAACAGGGGGGAAGAACACTGAAGCTTTCTTT. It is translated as CASSQTGGKNTEAFF.

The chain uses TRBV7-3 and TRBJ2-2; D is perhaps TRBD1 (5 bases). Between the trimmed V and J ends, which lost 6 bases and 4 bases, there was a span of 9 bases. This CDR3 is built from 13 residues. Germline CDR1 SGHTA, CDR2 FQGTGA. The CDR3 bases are TGTGCCAGCAGGATTAGGGGCACCGGGGAGCTGTTTTTT. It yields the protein CASRIRGTGELFF.

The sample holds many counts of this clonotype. The CDR3, as DNA: TGCGCCAGCAGCCAGGGAACAGCTCAAGAGACCCAGTACTTC. Residues: CASSQGTAQETQYF. J is TRBJ2-5 and V is TRBV5-1; D perhaps matches TRBD1 (5 bases). This CDR3 region has 14 residues. CDR1 and CDR2 (germline): SGHRS, YFSETQ. Trimming cost V 4 bases and J 2 bases, with 12 bases left between them.

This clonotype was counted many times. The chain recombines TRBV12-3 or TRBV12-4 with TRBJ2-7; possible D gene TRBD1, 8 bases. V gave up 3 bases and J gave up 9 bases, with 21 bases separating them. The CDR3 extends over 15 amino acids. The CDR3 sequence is CASSFLTGGGSRQYF. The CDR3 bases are TGTGCCAGCAGTTTTCTTACAGGGGGGGGTTCCAGGCAGTACTTC.

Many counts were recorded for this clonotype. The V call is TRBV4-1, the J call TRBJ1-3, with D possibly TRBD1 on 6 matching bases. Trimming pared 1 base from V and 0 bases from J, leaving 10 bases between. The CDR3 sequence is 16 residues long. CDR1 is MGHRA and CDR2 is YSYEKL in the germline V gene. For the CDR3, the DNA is TGCGCCAGCAGCCAAGTTGACAGGAGCTCTGGAAACACCATATATTTT. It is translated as CASSQVDRSSGNTIYF.

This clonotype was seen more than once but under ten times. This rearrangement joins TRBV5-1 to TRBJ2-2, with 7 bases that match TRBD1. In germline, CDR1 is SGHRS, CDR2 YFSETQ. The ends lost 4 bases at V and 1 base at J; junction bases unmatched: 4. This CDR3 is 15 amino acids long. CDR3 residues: CASSPQGENTGELFF. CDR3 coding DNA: TGCGCCAGCAGCCCCCAGGGGGAGAACACCGGGGAGCTGTTTTTT.

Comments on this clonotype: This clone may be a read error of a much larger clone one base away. CDR3 amino acids: CASSSLGGDTQYF. In DNA form, the CDR3 reads TGCGCCAGCAGCTCCCTAGGGGGAGATACGCAGTATTTT. V usage is TRBV4-1 and J usage is TRBJ2-3; D is perhaps TRBD1 (6 bases). The CDR3 loop spans 13 amino acids. V was clipped by 5 bases and J by 5 bases, with 11 bases between them. CDR1 and CDR2 (germline): MGHRA, YSYEKL.

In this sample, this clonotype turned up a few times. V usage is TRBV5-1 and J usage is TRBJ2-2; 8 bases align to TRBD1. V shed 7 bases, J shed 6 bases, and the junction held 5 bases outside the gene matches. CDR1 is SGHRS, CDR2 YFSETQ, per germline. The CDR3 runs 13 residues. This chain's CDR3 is CASGQGASGELFF. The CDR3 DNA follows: TGCGCCAGCGGCCAGGGGGCATCCGGGGAGCTGTTTTTT.

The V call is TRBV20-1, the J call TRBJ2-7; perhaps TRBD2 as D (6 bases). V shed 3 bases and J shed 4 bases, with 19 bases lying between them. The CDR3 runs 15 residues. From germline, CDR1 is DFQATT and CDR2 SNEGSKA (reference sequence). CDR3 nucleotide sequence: TGCAGTGCTAGTGCCTTAAGCGGAGGGACGTACGAGCAGTACTTC. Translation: CSASALSGGTYEQYF.